This T cell receptor beta chain was profiled in a study of blood T cell repertoires in COVID-19. Overall study: Sites in the United States, Italy and Spain provided acute and convalescent COVID-19 samples.

The CDR3 runs 15 residues. V lost 4 bases to trimming and J lost 2 bases; unmatched junction nucleotides: 7. Germline V gene data show CDR1 as SGHTA and CDR2 as FQGNSA. Original processing notes: Researchers report that nucleated cell counts were estimated from reference gene primer amplification. Profiling relied on immunoSEQ multiplex PCR, and the TCRdb table lists in-frame clones only, not all of them. V, J and clone size were drawn from that table, and D and trimming were deduced from the DNA. Found here are around 12,000 clones, 88% of them singletons; the top ten hold roughly 2.5%. This clone was observed a few times.

The material sequenced was peripheral blood. This chain connects TRBV7-2 to TRBJ2-7; 8 nucleotides align to TRBD1. The TCR comes from a human donor in a cohort sampled during active COVID-19. The CDR3 region is CASSSKQGVAYEQYF. The CDR3 region has the DNA TGTGCCAGCAGCTCGAAACAGGGGGTAGCCTACGAGCAGTACTTC.